A single sample gave rise to the 17 T cell receptor beta chains below, sequenced in a study of control samples from healthy donors and cancer patients. Clones were read by immunoSEQ multiplex PCR, and TCRdb kept only the in-frame ones, dropping some. Of some 70,000 clones listed, around 84% are singletons. Sequencing was carried out using PBMCs. These receptor sequences come from a woman aged 45-65 years with lung cancer.

This rearrangement joins TRBV3-1 (or the pseudogene TRBV3-2) to TRBJ2-1; no definite D call. Per germline, CDR1 LGHDT and CDR2 YNNKEL (reference sequence). Between the trimmed V and J ends, which lost 1 base and 7 bases, there was a span of 14 bases. The length of the CDR3 is 15 residues. CDR3 amino acids: CASSQAPQQTNEQFF. In DNA form, the CDR3 reads TGTGCCAGCAGCCAAGCCCCACAGCAAACAAATGAGCAGTTCTTC.

This chain connects TRBV4-3 to TRBJ1-2; the D is unclear. Trimming cost V 4 bases and J 3 bases, with 15 bases left between them. The CDR3 covers 15 residues. Germline values: CDR1 LGHNA, CDR2 YSLEER. Written as DNA, the CDR3 is TGCGCCAGCAGCCTTCACCATAACAGTGACTATGGCTACACCTTC. Translated: CASSLHHNSDYGYTF.

This chain connects TRBV7-6 to TRBJ2-1, with D hard to call. Germline V gives CDR1 SGHVS, CDR2 FNYEAQ. V dropped 5 bases and J dropped 15 bases, with 14 bases sitting between them. CDR3 size: 11 residues. CDR3 residues: CASSLGHLGFF. The DNA of the CDR3 is TGTGCCAGCAGCCTAGGGCATTTGGGGTTCTTC.

The CDR3 DNA reads as TGTGCCAGTCCAGGGGTAGATACGCAGTATTTT. It encodes CASPGVDTQYF. The rearrangement links TRBV6-5 to TRBJ2-3, with D possibly matching TRBD1 (6 bases). Per germline, CDR1 MNHEY and CDR2 SVGAGI. With 9 bases removed from V and 5 bases from J, the gap between germline ends came to 9 bases. The CDR3 sequence is 11 residues long.

The rearrangement links TRBV3-1 (or the pseudogene TRBV3-2) to TRBJ1-6; a possible D gene is TRBD1 (5 bases). The CDR3 is 14 residues long. The germline V and J ends were trimmed by 2 bases and 11 bases, with 13 bases remaining between them. From germline, CDR1 is LGHDT and CDR2 YNNKEL (reference sequence). In DNA form, the CDR3 reads TGTGCCAGCAGCCAACGGGGGTCAGGGACACCCCTCCACTTT. Protein sequence: CASSQRGSGTPLHF.

This clone showed up just a few times. The chain joins TRBV30 to TRBJ2-3; 8 nucleotides agree with TRBD2. CDR1 is GTSNPN and CDR2 is SVGIG in the germline V gene (reference sequence). Unmatched junction bases numbered 8, after V lost 3 bases and J lost 6 bases. This CDR3 contains 14 residues. CDR3 sequence (DNA): TGTGCCTGGAGAGGGGCGGGGGGCCTGGATACGCAGTATTTT. This encodes CAWRGAGGLDTQYF.

The chain is built from TRBV19 and TRBJ2-1, with unresolved D. Germline lookup yields CDR1 LNHDA and CDR2 SQIVND (reference sequence). The CDR3 sequence is 13 residues long. V was pared by 3 bases and J by 8 bases, with 11 bases between. The chain's CDR3 is CASSIRLGDEQFF. For the CDR3, the DNA is TGTGCCAGTAGTATCCGCCTAGGCGATGAGCAGTTCTTC.

This sequence joins TRBV9 and TRBJ1-1, with a possible D match to TRBD1 (6 bases). CDR1 is SGDLS and CDR2 is YYNGEE in the germline V gene. Trimming removed 4 bases at V and 1 base at J, with 11 bases between. The CDR3 consists of 14 residues. The CDR3 loop is CASSPGAENTEAFF. The CDR3 coding sequence is TGTGCCAGCAGCCCGGGGGCCGAGAACACTGAAGCTTTCTTT. Supplemented by reference TRBV9 and TRBJ1-1, the full variable domain reads DSGVTQTPKHLITATGQRVTLRCSPRSGDLSVYWYQQSLDQGLQFLIQYYNGEERAKGNILERFSAQQFPDLHSELNLSSLELGDSALYFCASSPGAENTEAFFGQGTRLTVV.

The V and J genes are TRBV7-9 and TRBJ2-3; possibly TRBD2 for D (6 bases). The CDR3 spans 12 residues. V lost 7 bases and J lost 9, with 14 bases in between. The germline V gene encodes CDR1 SEHNR and CDR2 FQNEAQ (reference sequence). The CDR3 nucleotides read TGTGCCAGCATGACTAGGACGAACACGCAGTATTTT. As protein: CASMTRTNTQYF.

The CDR3 region is CASSTGLPNIQYF. CDR3 sequence (DNA): TGTGCCAGCAGTACGGGGTTGCCGAACATTCAGTACTTC. The V gene is TRBV6-2 or TRBV6-3, the J gene TRBJ2-4, with TRBD2 as a possible D gene (5 bases). From germline, CDR1 is MNHEY and CDR2 SVGEGT. The V end lost 5 bases, the J end lost 7 bases, and 12 bases lay between the germline ends. The CDR3 has 13 amino acids.

The genes are TRBV7-2 and TRBJ2-7; D call uncertain. CDR3 size: 14 residues. V was shortened by 2 bases and J by 1 base, with 9 bases between the two germline ends. The germline CDR1 and CDR2 sequences are SGHTA and FQGNSA. CDR3: CASSLTDFSYEQYF. The DNA for the CDR3 is TGTGCCAGCAGCTTAACCGACTTTTCCTACGAGCAGTACTTC. Complete variable domain (other parts from reference TRBV7-2 and TRBJ2-7): GAGVSQSPSNKVTEKGKDVELRCDPISGHTALYWYRQSLGQGLEFLIYFQGNSAPDKSGLPSDRFSAERTGGSVSTLTIQRTQQEDSAVYLCASSLTDFSYEQYFGPGTRLTVT.

The chain uses TRBV7-9 and TRBJ1-1, with TRBD1 matching over 8 bases. With V trimmed by 1 base and J by 5 bases, 9 bases remained unmatched. The CDR3 covers 16 residues. CDR1 SEHNR and CDR2 FQNEAQ come from the germline V gene (reference sequence). The CDR3 bases are TGTGCCAGCAGCTTAGGGACAGGGCTATTGGGAACTGAAGCTTTCTTT. It translates to CASSLGTGLLGTEAFF.

V is TRBV7-2 and J is TRBJ1-2; possibly TRBD1 for D (6 bases). CDR1 and CDR2 (germline): SGHTA, FQGNSA. Trimming removed 2 bases at V and 8 bases at J, with 9 bases between. The length of the CDR3 is 12 residues. The CDR3 sequence: CASSLNREGYTF. The CDR3 region has the DNA TGTGCCAGCAGCTTAAACAGGGAAGGCTACACCTTC.

The chain recombines TRBV28 with TRBJ2-3, with 7 bases aligning to TRBD1. Looked up from germline, CDR1 is MDHEN and CDR2 is SYDVKM. The length of the CDR3 is 15 residues. J lost 2 bases, V lost 5 bases, and 7 bases had no gene match. The CDR3 loop is CASSPTDRDTDTQYF. In DNA form, the CDR3 reads TGTGCCAGCAGTCCGACCGACAGGGACACAGATACGCAGTATTTT.

The rearrangement uses TRBV7-2 and TRBJ2-5; 10 bases align to TRBD2. The CDR3 is 17 amino acids. The J segment lost 5 bases and the V segment lost 5 bases, leaving 14 bases of the junction unmatched. CDR1 and CDR2 from the germline V gene are SGHTA and FQGNSA. Written as DNA, the CDR3 is TGTGCCAGCAGCACACCTAGAGGACTAGCGGTGTTGGAGACCCAGTACTTC. Translating it yields CASSTPRGLAVLETQYF. The full variable domain, in which reference TRBV7-2 and TRBJ2-5 provide the parts outside the CDR3, is GAGVSQSPSNKVTEKGKDVELRCDPISGHTALYWYRQSLGQGLEFLIYFQGNSAPDKSGLPSDRFSAERTGGSVSTLTIQRTQQEDSAVYLCASSTPRGLAVLETQYFGPGTRLLVL.

This rearrangement joins TRBV5-1 to TRBJ2-7; either TRBD1 or TRBD2 may supply D (5 bases each). V lost 0 bases and J lost 0, with 7 bases in between. This CDR3 comprises 14 residues. The V gene's germline CDR1 is SGHRS and CDR2 YFSETQ. The CDR3 here is CASSLGGSSYEQYF. DNA for the CDR3: TGCGCCAGCAGCTTGGGGGGGAGCTCCTACGAGCAGTACTTC.

A remark on this clone: Distinct nucleotide sequences in the sample also encode this CDR3. The chain combines TRBV7-9 with TRBJ2-7, with D perhaps TRBD2 (7 bases). V was shortened by 4 bases and J by 0 bases, with 13 bases between the two germline ends. CDR1 SEHNR and CDR2 FQNEAQ come from the germline V gene (reference sequence). The CDR3 extends over 15 amino acids. The CDR3 DNA reads as TGTGCCAGCAGCTCAGGTGCGGGGGCCTCCTACGAGCAGTACTTC. Translated, it gives CASSSGAGASYEQYF. Drawing the rest from reference TRBV7-9 and TRBJ2-7, the complete variable domain is DTGVSQNPRHKITKRGQNVTFRCDPISEHNRLYWYRQTLGQGPEFLTYFQNEAQLEKSRLLSDRFSAERPKGSFSTLEIQRTEQGDSAMYLCASSSGAGASYEQYFGPGTRLTVT.